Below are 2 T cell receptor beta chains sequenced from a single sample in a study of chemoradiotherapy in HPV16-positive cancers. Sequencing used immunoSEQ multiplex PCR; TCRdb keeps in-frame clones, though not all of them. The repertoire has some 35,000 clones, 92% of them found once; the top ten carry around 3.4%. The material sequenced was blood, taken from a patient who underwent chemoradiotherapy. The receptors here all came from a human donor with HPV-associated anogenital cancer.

The CDR3 sequence: CASSPEDAGREQYF. In DNA form, the CDR3 reads TGTGCCAGCAGCCCCGAGGACGCCGGCCGCGAGCAGTACTTC. The chain couples TRBV4-2 to TRBJ2-7; D gene uncertain. In germline, CDR1 is LGHNA, CDR2 YNFKEQ. V lost 4 bases to trimming and J lost 6 bases, with 16 bases between them. This CDR3 comprises 14 residues.

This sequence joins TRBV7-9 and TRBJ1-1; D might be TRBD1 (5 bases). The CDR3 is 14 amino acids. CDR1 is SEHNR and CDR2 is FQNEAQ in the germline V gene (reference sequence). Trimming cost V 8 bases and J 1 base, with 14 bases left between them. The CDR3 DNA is TGTGCCAGCGCTCGAGGGGCCTCGAACACTGAAGCTTTCTTT. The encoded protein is CASARGASNTEAFF.